The entry below gives a single TCR beta chain sequence along with its context. The same CDR3 is also encoded by other DNA sequences in this sample. The assay was immunoSEQ multiplex PCR, and TCRdb's table has in-frame clones only and misses some. The sample lists about 160,000 clones, approximately 90% seen once, with 0.65% to 0.85% in the top ten. This sample is part of a study of control samples from healthy donors and cancer patients. After removal of 4 bases from V and 6 bases from J, the junction contained 3 bases not matched to a gene. Germline CDR1 reads MNHEY; CDR2 reads SMNVEV (reference sequence). The CDR3 runs 14 residues.

This sequence originates from a woman in her 30s in good health. The sequencing input was blood. V gene TRBV27 combines with J gene TRBJ2-7; 13 bases fit TRBD2. CDR3 bases: TGTGCCAGCAGTTCCGGGACTAGCGGGATCGAGCAGTACTTC. Its protein product is CASSSGTSGIEQYF.